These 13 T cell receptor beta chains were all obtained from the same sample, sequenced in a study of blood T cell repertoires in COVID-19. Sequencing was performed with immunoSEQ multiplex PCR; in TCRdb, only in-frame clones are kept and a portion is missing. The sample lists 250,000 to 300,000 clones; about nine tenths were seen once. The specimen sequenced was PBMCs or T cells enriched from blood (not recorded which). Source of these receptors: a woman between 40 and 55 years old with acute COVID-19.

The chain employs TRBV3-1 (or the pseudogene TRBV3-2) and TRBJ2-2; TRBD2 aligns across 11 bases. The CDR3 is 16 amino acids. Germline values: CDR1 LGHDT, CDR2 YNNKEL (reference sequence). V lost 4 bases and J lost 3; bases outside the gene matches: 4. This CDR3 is CASSRLLAGDTGELFF. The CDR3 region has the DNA TGTGCCAGCAGCCGTCTACTAGCGGGAGACACCGGGGAGCTGTTTTTT.

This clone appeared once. CDR3 coding DNA: TGTGCCACCAGTAAAGGGCAGGGGGTTCGTAATGAGCAGTTCTTC. It yields the protein CATSKGQGVRNEQFF. V is TRBV24-1 and J is TRBJ2-1; 7 bases agree with TRBD1. The V and J ends lost 6 bases and 7 bases, in that order; junction bases with no gene match: 11. CDR3 size: 15 residues. The germline gives CDR1 KGHDR, CDR2 SFDVKD.

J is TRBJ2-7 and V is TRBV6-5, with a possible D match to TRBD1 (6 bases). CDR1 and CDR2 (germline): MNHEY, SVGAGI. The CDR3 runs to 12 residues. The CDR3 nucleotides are TGTGTCACGACAGGAGACTCCTACGAGCAGTACTTC. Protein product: CVTTGDSYEQYF.

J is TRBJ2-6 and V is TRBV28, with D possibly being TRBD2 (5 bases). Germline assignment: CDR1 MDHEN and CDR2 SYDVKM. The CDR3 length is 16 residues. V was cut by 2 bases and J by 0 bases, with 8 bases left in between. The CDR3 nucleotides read TGTGCCAGCAGTTTAGGAGGCCCCTCTGGGGCCAACGTCCTGACTTTC. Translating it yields CASSLGGPSGANVLTF.

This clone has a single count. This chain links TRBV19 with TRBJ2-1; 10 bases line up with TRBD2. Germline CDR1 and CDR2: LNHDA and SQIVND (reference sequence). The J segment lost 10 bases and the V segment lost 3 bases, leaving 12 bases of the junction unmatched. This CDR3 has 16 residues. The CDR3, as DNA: TGTGCCAGTAGTATCCGGTTAACAGCGGGAGGGTGGGAGCAGTTCTTC. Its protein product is CASSIRLTAGGWEQFF. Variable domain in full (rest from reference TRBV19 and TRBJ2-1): DGGITQSPKYLFRKEGQNVTLSCEQNLNHDAMYWYRQDPGQGLRLIYYSQIVNDFQKGDIAEGYSVSREKKESFPLTVTSAQKNPTAFYLCASSIRLTAGGWEQFFGPGTRLTVL.

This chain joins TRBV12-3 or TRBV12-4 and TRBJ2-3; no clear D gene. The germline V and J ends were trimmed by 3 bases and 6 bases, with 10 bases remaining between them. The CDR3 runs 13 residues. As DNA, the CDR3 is TGTGCCAGCAGTTTGCTAGTGCGGGATACGCAGTATTTT. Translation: CASSLLVRDTQYF.

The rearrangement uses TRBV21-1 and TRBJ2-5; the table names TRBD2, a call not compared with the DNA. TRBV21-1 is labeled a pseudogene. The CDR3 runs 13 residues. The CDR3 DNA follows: TGTGCCAGCAGCAAAGCAAGCGGAGAGACCCAGTACTTC. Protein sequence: CASSKASGETQYF.

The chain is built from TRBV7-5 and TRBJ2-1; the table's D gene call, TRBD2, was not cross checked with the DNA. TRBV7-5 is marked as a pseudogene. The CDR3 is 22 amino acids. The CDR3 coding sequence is TGTGTCAGAAGCCGTCCCTGGCGGACTATTTCCTTTAGCGGGAGACCCTACAATGAGCAGTTCTTC. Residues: CVRSRPWRTISFSGRPYNEQFF.

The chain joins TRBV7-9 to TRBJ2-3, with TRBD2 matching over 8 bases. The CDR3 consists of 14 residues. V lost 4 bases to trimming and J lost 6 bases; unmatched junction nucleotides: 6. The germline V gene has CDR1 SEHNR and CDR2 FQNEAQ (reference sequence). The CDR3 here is CASSSGTSVDTQYF. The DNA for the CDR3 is TGTGCCAGCAGCTCCGGGACTAGTGTGGATACGCAGTATTTT.

CDR3 coding DNA: TGTGCCAGCAGCTTGGTCGGAGGAGCGGGAGATCAGGATACGCAGTATTTT. Translating gives CASSLVGGAGDQDTQYF. The genes are TRBV5-6 and TRBJ2-3; 8 bases are shared with TRBD2. In germline, CDR1 is SGHDT, CDR2 YYEEEE. With 0 bases clipped from V and 6 bases from J, the junction kept 12 bases outside the gene matches. CDR3 length: 17 residues.

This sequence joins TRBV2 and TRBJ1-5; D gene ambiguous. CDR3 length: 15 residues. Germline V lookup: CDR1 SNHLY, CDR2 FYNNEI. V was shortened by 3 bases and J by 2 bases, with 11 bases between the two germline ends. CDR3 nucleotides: TGTGCCAGCAGTGAGGGCTCCCCGGGCAATCAGCCCCAGCATTTT. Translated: CASSEGSPGNQPQHF.

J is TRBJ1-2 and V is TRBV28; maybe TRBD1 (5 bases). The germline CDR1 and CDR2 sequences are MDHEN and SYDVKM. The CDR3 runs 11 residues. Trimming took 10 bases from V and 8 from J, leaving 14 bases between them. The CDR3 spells CAITGGEGYTF. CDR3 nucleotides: TGTGCCATCACGGGGGGGGAGGGCTACACCTTC.

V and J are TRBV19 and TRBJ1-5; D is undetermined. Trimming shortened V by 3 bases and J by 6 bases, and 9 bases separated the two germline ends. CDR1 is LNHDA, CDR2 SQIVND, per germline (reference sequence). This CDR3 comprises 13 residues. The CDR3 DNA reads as TGTGCCAGTAGTATGGCGGGCTTTCAGCCCCAGCATTTT. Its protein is CASSMAGFQPQHF.